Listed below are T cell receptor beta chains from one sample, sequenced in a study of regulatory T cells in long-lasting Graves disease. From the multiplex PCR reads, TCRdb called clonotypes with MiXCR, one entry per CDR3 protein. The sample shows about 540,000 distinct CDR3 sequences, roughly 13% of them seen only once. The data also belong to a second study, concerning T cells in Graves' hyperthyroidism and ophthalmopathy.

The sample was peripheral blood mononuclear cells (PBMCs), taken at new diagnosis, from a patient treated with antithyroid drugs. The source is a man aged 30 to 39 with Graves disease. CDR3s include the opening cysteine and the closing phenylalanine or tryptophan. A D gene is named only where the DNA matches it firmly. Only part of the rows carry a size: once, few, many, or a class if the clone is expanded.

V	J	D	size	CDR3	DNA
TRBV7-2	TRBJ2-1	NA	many	CASSLALSGEQFF	TGTGCCAGCAGCTTAGCCCTGTCGGGTGAGCAGTTCTTC
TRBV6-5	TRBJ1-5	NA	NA	CASSSQGAPQHF	TGTGCCAGCAGTTCACAGGGAGCGCCCCAGCATTTT
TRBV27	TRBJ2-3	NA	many	CASSLVEADDTQYF	TGTGCCAGCAGTTTGGTAGAAGCGGACGATACGCAGTATTTT
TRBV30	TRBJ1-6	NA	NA	CAWSSKTANSPLHF	TGTGCCTGGAGTTCAAAGACAGCCAATTCACCCCTCCACTTT
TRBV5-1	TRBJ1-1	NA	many	CASSSSGRSNEAFF	TGCGCCAGCAGCTCCTCAGGGCGGAGTAATGAAGCTTTCTTT
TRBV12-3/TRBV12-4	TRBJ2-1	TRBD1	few	CASSRPGQGSNEQFF	TGTGCCAGCAGCCGCCCCGGACAGGGATCCAATGAGCAGTTCTTC
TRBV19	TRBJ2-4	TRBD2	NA	CASSISGRVLAKNIQYF	TGTGCCAGTAGTATCAGCGGGAGGGTACTAGCCAAAAACATTCAGTACTTC
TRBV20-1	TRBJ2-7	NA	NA	CSARDRWMGGSYEQYF	TGCAGTGCTAGAGATAGGTGGATGGGTGGTTCCTACGAGCAGTACTTC
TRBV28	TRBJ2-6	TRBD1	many	CASSRTGGAAGANVLTF	TGTGCCAGCAGTCGGACAGGGGGCGCAGCGGGGGCCAACGTCCTGACTTTC
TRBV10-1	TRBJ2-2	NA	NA	CAGKRANRTRNTGELFF	TGCGCCGGAAAAAGGGCCAATAGAACTAGGAACACCGGGGAGCTGTTTTTT
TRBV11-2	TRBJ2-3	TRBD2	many	CASSVAGGPDTQYF	TGTGCCAGCAGCGTAGCGGGAGGGCCAGATACGCAGTATTTT
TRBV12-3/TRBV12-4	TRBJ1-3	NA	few	CASSFEGAGNTIYF	TGTGCCAGCAGTTTTGAAGGGGCTGGAAACACCATATATTTT
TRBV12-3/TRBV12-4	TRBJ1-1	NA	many	CASSDHPGTKGFF	TGTGCCAGCAGTGACCACCCAGGTACGAAAGGTTTCTTT
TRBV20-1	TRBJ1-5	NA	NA	CSASGGAVSNQPQHF	TGCAGTGCTAGTGGGGGGGCGGTTAGCAATCAGCCCCAGCATTTT
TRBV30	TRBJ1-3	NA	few	CACSREGRRNTIYF	TGTGCCTGTTCAAGGGAGGGTCGAAGAAACACCATATATTTT
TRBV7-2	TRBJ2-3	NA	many	CASSPENTQYF	TGTGCCAGCAGCCCCGAGAATACGCAGTATTTT
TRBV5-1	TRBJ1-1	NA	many	CASTLDRWNTEAFF	TGCGCCAGCACCTTAGACAGGTGGAACACTGAAGCTTTCTTT
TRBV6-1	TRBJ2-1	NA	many	CASSGLPYSYNEQFF	TGTGCCAGCAGTGGTCTTCCTTACTCCTACAATGAGCAGTTCTTC
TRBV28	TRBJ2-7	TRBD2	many	CASSSGGIPIEQYF	TGTGCCAGCAGTTCGGGGGGGATACCGATCGAGCAGTACTTC
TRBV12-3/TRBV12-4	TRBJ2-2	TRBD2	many	CASSFNGRAIRELFF	TGTGCCAGCAGTTTTAACGGGAGGGCGATCAGGGAGCTGTTTTTT
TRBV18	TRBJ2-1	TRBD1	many	CASSPIDRAHEQFF	TGTGCCAGCTCACCGATCGACAGGGCCCATGAGCAGTTCTTC
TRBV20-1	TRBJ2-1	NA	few	CSATGLEYNEQFF	TGCAGTGCTACTGGACTGGAATACAATGAGCAGTTCTTC
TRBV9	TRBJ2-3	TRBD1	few	CASSVGTGSTDTQYF	TGTGCCAGCAGCGTAGGGACAGGGAGCACAGATACGCAGTATTTT
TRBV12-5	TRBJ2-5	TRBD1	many	CASGDRGRETQYF	TGTGCTAGTGGTGACAGGGGTAGGGAGACCCAGTACTTC
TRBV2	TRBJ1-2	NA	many	CASTGSYYGYTF	TGTGCCAGCACCGGCAGTTACTATGGCTACACCTTC